This T cell receptor (beta chain) was observed in a study of blood T cell repertoires in COVID-19. Overall study context: COVID-19 samples collected from the United States, Italy and Spain covered acute and convalescent phases. Sources were T cells, B-cell-depleted T cells, or PBMCs; the material itself was cDNA or gDNA.

Per the original data handling: Reference gene primer amplification in the assay estimated nucleated cell counts. Libraries were prepared by immunoSEQ multiplex PCR; TCRdb keeps only in-frame clonotypes and omits some of them. D and trimming were read from the DNA, whereas the V and J calls and clone size are those reported in that table. The data contain over 65,000 clones, approximately 84% of them singletons. Sequences were obtained from peripheral blood. This clonotype was obtained from a human donor in a cohort sampled during active COVID-19.

The CDR3 region has the DNA TGTGCCAGCAGCCTGGGACAGTACGCTGGAAACACCATATATTTT. Translation gives CASSLGQYAGNTIYF. The chain carries TRBV9 and TRBJ1-3; TRBD1 matches 7 bases. Germline-derived CDR1 and CDR2 are SGDLS and YYNGEE. The trim removed 4 bases at V and 2 bases at J, leaving 6 bases unmatched. The CDR3 is 15 amino acids.